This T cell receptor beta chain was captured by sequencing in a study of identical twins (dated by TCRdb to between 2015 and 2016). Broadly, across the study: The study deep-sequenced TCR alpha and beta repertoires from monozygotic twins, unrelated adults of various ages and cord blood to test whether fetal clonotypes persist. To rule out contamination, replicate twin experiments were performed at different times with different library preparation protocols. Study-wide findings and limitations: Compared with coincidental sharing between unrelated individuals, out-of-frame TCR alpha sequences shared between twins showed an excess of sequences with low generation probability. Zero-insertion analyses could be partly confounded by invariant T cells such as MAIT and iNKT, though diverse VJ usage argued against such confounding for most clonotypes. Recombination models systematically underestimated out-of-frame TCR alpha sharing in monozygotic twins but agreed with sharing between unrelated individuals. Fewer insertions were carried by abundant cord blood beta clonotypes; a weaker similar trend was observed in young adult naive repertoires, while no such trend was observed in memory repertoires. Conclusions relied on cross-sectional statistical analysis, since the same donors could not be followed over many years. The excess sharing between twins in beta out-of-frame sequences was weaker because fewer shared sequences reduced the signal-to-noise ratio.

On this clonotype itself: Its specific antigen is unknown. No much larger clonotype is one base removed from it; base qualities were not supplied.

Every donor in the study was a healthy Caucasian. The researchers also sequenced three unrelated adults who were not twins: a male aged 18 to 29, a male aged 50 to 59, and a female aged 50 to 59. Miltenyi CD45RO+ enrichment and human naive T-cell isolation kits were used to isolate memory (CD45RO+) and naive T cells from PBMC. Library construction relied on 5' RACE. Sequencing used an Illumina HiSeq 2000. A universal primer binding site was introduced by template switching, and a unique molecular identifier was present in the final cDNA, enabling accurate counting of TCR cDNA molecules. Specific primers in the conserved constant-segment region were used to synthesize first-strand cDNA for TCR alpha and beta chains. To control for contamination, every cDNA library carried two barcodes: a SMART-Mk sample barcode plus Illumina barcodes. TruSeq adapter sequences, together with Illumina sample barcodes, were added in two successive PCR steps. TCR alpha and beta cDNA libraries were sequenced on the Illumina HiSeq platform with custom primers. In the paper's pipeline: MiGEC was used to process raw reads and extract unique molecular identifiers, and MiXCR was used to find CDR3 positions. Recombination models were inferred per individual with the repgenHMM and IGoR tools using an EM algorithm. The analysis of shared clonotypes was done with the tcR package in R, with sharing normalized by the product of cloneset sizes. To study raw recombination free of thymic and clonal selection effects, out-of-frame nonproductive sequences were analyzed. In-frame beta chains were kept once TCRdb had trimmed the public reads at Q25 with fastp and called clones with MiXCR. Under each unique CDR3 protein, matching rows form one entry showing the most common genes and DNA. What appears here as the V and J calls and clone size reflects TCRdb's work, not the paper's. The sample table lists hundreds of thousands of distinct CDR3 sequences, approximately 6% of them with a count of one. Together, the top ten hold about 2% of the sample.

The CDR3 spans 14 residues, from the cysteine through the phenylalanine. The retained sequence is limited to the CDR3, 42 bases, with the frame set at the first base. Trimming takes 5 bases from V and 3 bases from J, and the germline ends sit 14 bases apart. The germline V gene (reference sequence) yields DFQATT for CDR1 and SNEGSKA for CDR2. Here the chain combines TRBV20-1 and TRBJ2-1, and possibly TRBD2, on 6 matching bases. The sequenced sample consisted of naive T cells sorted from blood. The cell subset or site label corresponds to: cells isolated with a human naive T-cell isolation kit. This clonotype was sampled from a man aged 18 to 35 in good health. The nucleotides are TGCAGTGCTCTACAGATAGCGGACTACAATGAGCAGTTCTTC. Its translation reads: CSALQIADYNEQFF.